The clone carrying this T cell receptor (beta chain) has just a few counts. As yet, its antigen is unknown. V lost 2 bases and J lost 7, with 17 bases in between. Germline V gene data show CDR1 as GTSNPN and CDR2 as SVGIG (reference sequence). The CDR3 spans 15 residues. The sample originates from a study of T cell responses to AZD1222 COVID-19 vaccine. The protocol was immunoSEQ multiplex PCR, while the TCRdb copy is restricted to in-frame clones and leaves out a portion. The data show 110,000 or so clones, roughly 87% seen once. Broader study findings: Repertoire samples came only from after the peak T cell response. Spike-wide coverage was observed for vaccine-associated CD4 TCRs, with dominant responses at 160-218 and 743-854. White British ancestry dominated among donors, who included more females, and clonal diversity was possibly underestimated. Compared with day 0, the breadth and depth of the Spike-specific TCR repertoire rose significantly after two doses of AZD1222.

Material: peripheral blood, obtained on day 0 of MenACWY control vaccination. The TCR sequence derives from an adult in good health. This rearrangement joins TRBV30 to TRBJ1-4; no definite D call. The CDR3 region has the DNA TGTGCCTGGAGTCTCAAGGGCCCTCTAGGTGAAAAACTGTTTTTT. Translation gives CAWSLKGPLGEKLFF.